Listed below are T cell receptor beta chains from one sample, sequenced in a study of blood T cell repertoires in COVID-19. Sequenced by immunoSEQ multiplex PCR; TCRdb stores in-frame clones only, minus some. The sample contains some 50,000 clones, approximately 88% of which appear only once. The sample was peripheral blood. Source of these receptors: a human donor in a cohort sampled during active COVID-19. Each CDR3 is given with its conserved first and last residue. Fields, in order: CDR3 protein, CDR3 DNA, V gene, clone size, J gene, D gene. The D gene is left open where the match is weak. Not all rows give a size; the values are once, few, many and, for expanded clones, a class.

CDR3 protein: CASSQDPQILNSPLHF; CDR3 DNA: TGCGCCAGCAGCCAAGATCCCCAGATCCTTAATTCACCCCTCCACTTT; V gene: TRBV4-1; clone size: .; J gene: TRBJ1-6; D gene: .
CDR3 protein: CASSYEGQEQFF; CDR3 DNA: TGTGCCAGCAGTTACGAAGGACAGGAGCAGTTCTTC; V gene: TRBV6-6; clone size: .; J gene: TRBJ2-1; D gene: .
CDR3 protein: CASSLVSEQFF; CDR3 DNA: TGTGCCAGCAGCTTGGTGTCAGAGCAGTTCTTC; V gene: TRBV5-8; clone size: .; J gene: TRBJ2-1; D gene: .
CDR3 protein: CASSFRADRVRNEQYF; CDR3 DNA: TGTGCCAGCAGCTTTCGCGCCGACAGGGTTAGGAACGAGCAGTACTTC; V gene: TRBV11-2; clone size: .; J gene: TRBJ2-7; D gene: TRBD1
CDR3 protein: CASSLDLGSFEAFF; CDR3 DNA: TGTGCCAGCAGCTTAGATCTGGGCAGTTTTGAAGCTTTCTTT; V gene: TRBV11-2; clone size: .; J gene: TRBJ1-1; D gene: .
CDR3 protein: CASSLTGTGAADTQYF; CDR3 DNA: TGTGCCAGCAGCTTAACCGGGACAGGGGCGGCAGATACGCAGTATTTT; V gene: TRBV7-3; clone size: .; J gene: TRBJ2-3; D gene: TRBD1
CDR3 protein: CASSSAVRGPYNEQFF; CDR3 DNA: TGTGCCAGCAGCTCTGCTGTCAGGGGGCCCTACAATGAGCAGTTCTTC; V gene: TRBV7-8; clone size: few; J gene: TRBJ2-1; D gene: TRBD1
CDR3 protein: CASSLASWDTNGYTF; CDR3 DNA: TGTGCCAGCAGTCTGGCGTCCTGGGACACCAATGGCTACACCTTC; V gene: TRBV6-2/TRBV6-3; clone size: .; J gene: TRBJ1-2; D gene: .
CDR3 protein: CATSGGGLEETQYF; CDR3 DNA: TGTGCCACCAGTGGGGGAGGCCTAGAAGAGACCCAGTACTTC; V gene: TRBV24-1; clone size: .; J gene: TRBJ2-5; D gene: .
CDR3 protein: CASSLSPWQRSSYEQYF; CDR3 DNA: TGTGCCAGCAGTTTAAGCCCCTGGCAGCGGAGCTCCTACGAGCAGTACTTC; V gene: TRBV28; clone size: few; J gene: TRBJ2-7; D gene: .
CDR3 protein: CASSLALAGGGPDTQYF; CDR3 DNA: TGCGCCAGCAGCTTGGCCCTAGCGGGTGGGGGGCCAGATACGCAGTATTTT; V gene: TRBV5-1; clone size: .; J gene: TRBJ2-3; D gene: TRBD2